Sequencing of this T cell receptor (beta chain) was carried out in a study of post-analysis software for immune sequencing data (dated by TCRdb to between 2014 and 2017). Some background on the complete study: The recorded disease courses included relapsing-remitting, secondary progressive and progressive-relapsing multiple sclerosis, and some patients had no subtype annotation. The patient repertoires were set against about 12 previously published healthy control repertoires from donors whose ages ranged from roughly 6 to 25 years. A subset of samples was prepared in parallel using single-end sample barcoding, then pooled and co-amplified after Illumina adapter ligation.

Taken from cysteine to phenylalanine, the CDR3 has 17 residues. Only the CDR3 portion is preserved as DNA: 51 bases, with reading frame beginning at the first base. CDR1 and CDR2 (MNHNS, SASEGT) derive from the germline V gene. TCR beta repertoires were profiled from peripheral blood of under 15 young patients with multiple sclerosis to demonstrate the VDJtools post-analysis software. The patients with multiple sclerosis were children and adolescents between 6 and 15 years of age. Libraries came from PCR. The sample was run on an Illumina HiSeq 2500. Unique molecular identifiers were incorporated into TCR beta cDNA libraries to reduce PCR and sequencing biases. Every 1 to 10 million input T cells yielded 500,000 or so cDNA molecules, meaning each molecule approximated one T cell. The patient libraries were prepared and sequenced using the same protocol as the earlier healthy control dataset. Samples belonging to the same batch were prepared together, multiplexed and sequenced on a shared HiSeq lane. In the source study's methods: Raw barcoded reads were processed with MIGEC, and single-read molecular identifier groups were discarded before consensus assembly and CDR3 extraction. Clonotype tables were post-analysed with VDJtools, and diversity was normalized by down-sampling all datasets to the smallest sample size. Repertoire overlap clustering matched CDR3 amino acid but not nucleotide sequences to correct batch-related cross-sample contamination. TCRdb trimmed the raw reads at Q25, called clones with MiXCR and kept productive beta chains. When rows share a CDR3 protein, they turn into one entry using the most common DNA and genes. What appears here as the V and J calls and clone size reflects TCRdb's work, not the paper's. Present in this sample are roughly 430,000 distinct CDR3 sequences, approximately 39% of which were seen just once. About 8% of the sample comes from the top ten.

Broad study findings and their caveats: Strong co-clustering of samples prepared in the same batch was shown by direct clustering with F measure, prompting a batch-effect correction. The multiple sclerosis patient group was slightly younger than the control group. A few TRBV segments, including TRBV5-6, TRBV5-1 and TRBV20-1, were significantly more frequent in patients than controls. Multiple sclerosis patients had significantly lower normalized Chao1 diversity than controls, a result that suggests substantial peripheral T-cell clonal expansion.

Of note for this clonotype: There is no known antigen for this receptor. A read error may produce the germline difference seen at one junction end.

The specimen sequenced was blood. The source is a girl aged 2-10 years with multiple sclerosis. In this chain, TRBV6-1 is recombined with TRBJ2-1; a confident D gene designation cannot be given. At the DNA level, the sequence is TGTGCCAGCTCTACCGGATTTAGGAGAAGCTCCAACAATGAGCAGTTCTTC. Its translation is CASSTGFRRSSNNEQFF.